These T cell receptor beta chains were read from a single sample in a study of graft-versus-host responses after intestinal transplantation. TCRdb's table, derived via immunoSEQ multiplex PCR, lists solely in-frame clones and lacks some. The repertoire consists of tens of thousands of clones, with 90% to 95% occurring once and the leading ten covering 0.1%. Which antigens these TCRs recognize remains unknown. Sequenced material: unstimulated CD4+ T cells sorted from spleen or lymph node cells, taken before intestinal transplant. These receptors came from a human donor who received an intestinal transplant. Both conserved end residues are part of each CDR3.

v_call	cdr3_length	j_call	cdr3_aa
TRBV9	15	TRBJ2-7	CASSPGGGQSYEQYF
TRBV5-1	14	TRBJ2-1	CASSYETRGNEQFF
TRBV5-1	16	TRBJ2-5	CASSEAGLAGGETQYF
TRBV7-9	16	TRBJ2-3	CASSLTIRGDSDTQYF
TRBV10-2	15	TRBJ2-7	CASTPGGGGRYEQYF
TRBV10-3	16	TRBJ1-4	CAISEGGRLGSEKLFF
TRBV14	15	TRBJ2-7	CASSPRRGDRYEQYF
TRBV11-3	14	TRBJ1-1	CASSPGGTNTEAFF
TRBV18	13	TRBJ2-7	CASCPTRGEEQYF
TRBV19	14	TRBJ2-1	CASSGDYPTSEQFF
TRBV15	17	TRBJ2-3	CATSRDPLATVTDTQYF